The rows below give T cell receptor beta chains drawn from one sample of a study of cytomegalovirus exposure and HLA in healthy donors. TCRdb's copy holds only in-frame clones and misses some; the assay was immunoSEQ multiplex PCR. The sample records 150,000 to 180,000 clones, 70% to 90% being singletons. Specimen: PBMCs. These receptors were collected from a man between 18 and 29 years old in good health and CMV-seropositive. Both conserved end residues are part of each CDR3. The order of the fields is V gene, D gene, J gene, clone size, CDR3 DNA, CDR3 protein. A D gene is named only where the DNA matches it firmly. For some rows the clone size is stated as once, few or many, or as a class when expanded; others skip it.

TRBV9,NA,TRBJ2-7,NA,TGTGCCAGCAGCGCCGGGGTTTATAACTCCTACGAGCAGTACTTC,CASSAGVYNSYEQYF
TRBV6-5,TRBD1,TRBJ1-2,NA,TGTGCCAGCAGTTTGGACAGGGCGGACTATGGCTACACCTTC,CASSLDRADYGYTF
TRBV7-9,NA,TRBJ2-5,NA,TGTGCCAGCAGCTCGGGCCGGGGGGCGCGGACCCAGTACTTC,CASSSGRGARTQYF
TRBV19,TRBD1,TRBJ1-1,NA,TGTGCCAGTAGTGGGACAGGGGTCCCTGAAGCTTTCTTT,CASSGTGVPEAFF
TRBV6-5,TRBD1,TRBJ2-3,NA,TGTGCCAGCAGTTACGGGGGACAGCTTCCAGATACGCAGTATTTT,CASSYGGQLPDTQYF
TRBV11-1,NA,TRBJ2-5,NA,TGTGCCAGCAGTTACTCCCGAGAGACCCAGTACTTC,CASSYSRETQYF
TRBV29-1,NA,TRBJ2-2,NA,TGCAGCGTTGGACAGGAAACCGGGGAGCTGTTTTTT,CSVGQETGELFF
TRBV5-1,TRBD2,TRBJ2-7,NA,TGCGCCAGCAGCAGCCAAACAAGCGGGGGGGCGTACGAGCAGTACTTC,CASSSQTSGGAYEQYF
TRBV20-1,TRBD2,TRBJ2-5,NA,TGCAGTGTAGCGGGCCGGGAGACCCAGTACTTC,CSVAGRETQYF
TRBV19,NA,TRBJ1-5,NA,TGTGCCAGTCGCCACAGGGTAGGTCAGCCCCAGCATTTT,CASRHRVGQPQHF
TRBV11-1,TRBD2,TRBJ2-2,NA,TGTGCCAGCAGCTATGGGACTAGCGGGCCTGGGGAGCTGTTTTTT,CASSYGTSGPGELFF
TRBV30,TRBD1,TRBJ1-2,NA,TGTGCCTGGAGGGGCGGGACAGGTATTAACTATGGCTACACCTTC,CAWRGGTGINYGYTF
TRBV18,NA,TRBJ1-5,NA,TGTGCCAGCTCACCGAAAAGCGGGGTTGATGGCAATCAGCCCCAGCATTTT,CASSPKSGVDGNQPQHF
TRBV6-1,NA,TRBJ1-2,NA,TGTGCCAGCAGTGAAAGTCCGGAGAACTATGGCTACACCTTC,CASSESPENYGYTF
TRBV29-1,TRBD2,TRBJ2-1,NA,TGCAGCGTTGAGGGACTAGCGGACCACTCCTACAATGAGCAGTTCTTC,CSVEGLADHSYNEQFF
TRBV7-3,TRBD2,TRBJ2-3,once,TGTGCCAGCAGCTTAGGGACTAGCGGGAGTGCAGATACGCAGTATTTT,CASSLGTSGSADTQYF
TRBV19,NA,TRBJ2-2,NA,TGTGCCAGTAGTATAGATGGGGGCTTTAACACCGGGGAGCTGTTTTTT,CASSIDGGFNTGELFF
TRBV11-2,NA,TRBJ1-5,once,TGTGCCAGCAGCTTTGCGGGGGGGGGAGATCAGCCCCAGCATTTT,CASSFAGGGDQPQHF
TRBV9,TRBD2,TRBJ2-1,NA,TGTGCCAGCAGCGTAGTTGTCGGGGGGGCATACAATGAGCAGTTCTTC,CASSVVVGGAYNEQFF
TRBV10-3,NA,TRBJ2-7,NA,TGTGCCATCCGAGCGGAAACCTACGAGCAGTACTTC,CAIRAETYEQYF
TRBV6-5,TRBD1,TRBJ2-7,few,TGTGCCAGCAGTTCTAGGACAGGGGGGAGGTACGAGCAGTACTTC,CASSSRTGGRYEQYF
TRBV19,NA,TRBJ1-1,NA,TGTGCCAGTAGTATACGGGGAATGCCTGAAGCTTTCTTT,CASSIRGMPEAFF
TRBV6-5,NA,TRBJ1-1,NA,TGTGCCAGCAGTAACAGGGTTGCCACTGAAGCTTTCTTT,CASSNRVATEAFF
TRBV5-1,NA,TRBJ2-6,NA,TGCGCCAGCAGGTGGGCCTCCTCTGGGGCCAACGTCCTGACTTTC,CASRWASSGANVLTF
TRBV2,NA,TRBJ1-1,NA,TGTGCCAGCAGTACACAGTCGAACACTGAAGCTTTCTTT,CASSTQSNTEAFF
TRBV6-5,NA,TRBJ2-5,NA,TGTGCCAGCAGTTACGGGGCAGTTCAAGAGACCCAGTACTTC,CASSYGAVQETQYF
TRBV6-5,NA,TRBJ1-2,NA,TGTGCCAGCAGTTTCGGGGGGGCGTACCATGGCTACACCTTC,CASSFGGAYHGYTF
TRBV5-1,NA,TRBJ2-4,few,TGCGCCAGCAGGCCTGGTGACCCGAAAGCGAACATTCAGTACTTC,CASRPGDPKANIQYF
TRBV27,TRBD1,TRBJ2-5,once,TGTGCCAGCAGTTCCGGGACAGGGAACCGAGAGACCCAGTACTTC,CASSSGTGNRETQYF
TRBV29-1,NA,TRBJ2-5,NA,TGCAGCGTACTGGGGGGACGGATGGAGACCCAGTACTTC,CSVLGGRMETQYF
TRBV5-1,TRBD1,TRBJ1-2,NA,TGCGCCAGCAGCCTGAACCTCGGGACAGGGGTATTTGGCTACACCTTC,CASSLNLGTGVFGYTF
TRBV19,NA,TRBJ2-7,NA,TGTGCCAGTAGTCTAGTGGGAGGCGACTGGAGCTCCTACGAGCAGTACTTC,CASSLVGGDWSSYEQYF
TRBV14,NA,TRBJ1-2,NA,TGTGCCAGCAGCCAAGACAGTTCTCGGGGGGATTATGGCTACACCTTC,CASSQDSSRGDYGYTF
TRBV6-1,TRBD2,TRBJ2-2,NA,TGTGCCAGCAGTGGGGGCGGGAGGGCTCAGACCGGGGAGCTGTTTTTT,CASSGGGRAQTGELFF
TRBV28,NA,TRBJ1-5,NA,TGTGCCAGCAGTTTCCAGTGGTCCCGCAATCAGCCCCAGCATTTT,CASSFQWSRNQPQHF
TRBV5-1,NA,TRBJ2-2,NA,TGCGCCAGCAGCTTTCTCGCAGGGGAAACCGGGGAGCTGTTTTTT,CASSFLAGETGELFF
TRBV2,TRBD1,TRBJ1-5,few,TGTGCCAGCACCAGGGGGCCCAATCAGCCCCAGCATTTT,CASTRGPNQPQHF
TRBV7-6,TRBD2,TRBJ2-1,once,TGTGCCAGCACCCTCGGACTAGCGGGATCGAGCTCCTACAATGAGCAGTTCTTC,CASTLGLAGSSSYNEQFF
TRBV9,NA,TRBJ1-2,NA,TGTGCCAGCAGCGTAGCAGGGGACTATGGCTACACCTTC,CASSVAGDYGYTF
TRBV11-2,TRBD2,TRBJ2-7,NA,TGTGCCAGCAGCTTAGAGGCCGGGACTAAACCCTACGAGCAGTACTTC,CASSLEAGTKPYEQYF
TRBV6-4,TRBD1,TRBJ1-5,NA,TGTGCCAGCAGTGACGAGGGGGCGCTGAGCAATCAGCCCCAGCATTTT,CASSDEGALSNQPQHF
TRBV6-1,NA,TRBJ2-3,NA,TGTGCCAGCAGTGAAGCGCTTCACAAAGATACGCAGTATTTT,CASSEALHKDTQYF
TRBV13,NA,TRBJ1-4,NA,TGTGCCAGCAGCTTAGCGAGTGAAAAACTGTTTTTT,CASSLASEKLFF
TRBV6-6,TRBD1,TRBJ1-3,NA,TGTGCCAGCAGCAGACAGGGGTATGGAAACACCATATATTTT,CASSRQGYGNTIYF
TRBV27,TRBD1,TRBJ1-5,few,TGTGCCAGCAGCCCGACAGGGCTTCAGCCCCAGCATTTT,CASSPTGLQPQHF
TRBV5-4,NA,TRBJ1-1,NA,TGTGCCAGCAGCTGGCAGGGTAATGAAGCTTTCTTT,CASSWQGNEAFF
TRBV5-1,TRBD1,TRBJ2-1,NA,TGCGCCAGCAGCCCGACAGGGGGAGGGTCCTACAATGAGCAGTTCTTC,CASSPTGGGSYNEQFF
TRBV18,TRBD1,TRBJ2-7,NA,TGTGCCAGCTCACCTTGGGACAGCTACGAGCAGTACTTC,CASSPWDSYEQYF
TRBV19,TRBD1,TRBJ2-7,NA,TGTGCCAGTAGTATAGATGGTTTGCCGACAGGGAAGTACTTC,CASSIDGLPTGKYF